Reported below is one T cell receptor beta chain. No cognate antigen has been identified for it. No much larger clone exists at a distance of one base, and base qualities are not known. The cohort consisted of hundreds of healthy bone marrow donors. At the time of sampling, every cohort member was nominally healthy, though immune exposures that went unrecorded were likely present. The donor was CMV seronegative and belonged to the group of over 350 seronegative cohort members. A peripheral blood sample was collected from each donor, and TCR beta sequencing was performed on peripheral blood mononuclear cells. Genomic DNA extraction from the blood cell samples was performed with the Qiagen DNeasy Blood Extraction Kit. As encoded in the germline V gene (reference sequence), CDR1 is LNHDA while CDR2 is SQIVND. V lost 5 bases and J lost 0 bases; the stretch between them is 11 bases long. Measured from the cysteine to the phenylalanine, the CDR3 is 14 residues long. The kept DNA is CDR3 alone, 42 bases in frame from the first base.

Library construction relied on the immunoSEQ multiplex PCR assay. The multiplex PCR relied on a mix of 60 forward primers for TCR Vbeta segments and 13 reverse primers for TCR Jbeta segments. Amplification of the CDR3 region of rearranged TCR beta genes was performed with a multiplex PCR assay on genomic DNA. Amplified TCR beta libraries were sequenced as 87-base-pair reads on the Illumina HiSeq System. As for how the authors treated the data: A later analysis counted tens of millions of unique TCR beta chains across the approximately 700 repertoires, and approximately 11 million of these chains were shared by at least two donors. To remove PCR and sequencing errors, raw reads were error-corrected and collapsed into unique sequences using a nearest-neighbor algorithm that merged closely related sequences. Alignment of CDR3 sequences to IMGT reference sequences was used to assign V, D and J gene segments. For a sequence to be retained, a match of at least six nucleotides to both a V gene segment and a J gene segment was required. Rearrangements were called productive when the CDR3 lacked stop codons and stayed in frame with V and J; all others were non-productive. CDR3 was defined by IMGT convention, running from the second conserved V-encoded cysteine to the conserved J-encoded phenylalanine. The earlier analysis of a few hundred of the donors excluded any sequence lacking an unambiguous match to a single V gene segment. In an earlier analysis of several hundred of the donors, V segments were called functional above 56.7% productive rearrangements and were called segregating when the between-donor standard deviation exceeded 5%. To diagnose cytomegalovirus status from the catalog of TCR beta chain sequences, a statistical classification framework was built. A later analysis assigned V and J genes by comparing TCR nucleotide sequences with IMGT/GENE-DB human TR gene sequences. In a later analysis, CDR3 sequences and most-parsimonious VDJ recombination scenarios were assigned using the TCRdist pipeline. A later analysis defined each TCR beta chain by its CDR3 amino acid sequence plus V-gene family, and excluded reads lacking a unique V-gene family. A later analysis removed over 500 highly shared, low-generation-probability nucleotide sequences to deal with suspected cross-contamination and a sequencing artifact. For each public chain, a later analysis derived a clonal expansion index from normalized ranks of inferred template counts within each repertoire. In a later analysis, generation probabilities were computed with a VDJ recombination model fitted to out-of-frame rearrangements, and the resulting probabilities were checked against IGoR. In a later analysis, TCR-TCR, TCR-HLA and TCR-CMV co-occurrence was scored with hypergeometric tests, and a repertoire-size bias correction was applied to TCR pairs. In a later analysis, false discovery rates were estimated by permuting HLA or CMV assignments 20 times. In a later analysis, co-occurring TCRs were grouped with DBSCAN, and TCRdist sequence similarity was added when clustering was performed within HLA-allele-positive subsets. Repertoires with fewer than 30,000 or more than 120,000 public chains were left out of co-occurrence clustering, as were about five repertoires with anomalous nucleotide sharing. The immuneACCESS repertoire file appears here via TCRdb, limited to in-frame rearrangements. These files lack a portion of the clones; in checked studies, under half of the deficit traces to unresolved V genes, and the cause of the others is not known. The D gene and trimming were derived from the DNA, and the V and J assignments and clone size from that table. This sample holds about 150,000 clones; around 74% were observed only once. More than 1.2% of the sample is in the top ten clones.

This entry belongs to a study of cytomegalovirus exposure and HLA in healthy donors (dated by TCRdb to the late 2010s). A note on the overall study: According to an earlier analysis of a few hundred of the donors, 200 million or so T cells yielded roughly 100 million unique TCR beta sequences and approximately 280 Gb of sequence data. Rather than drawing on any new phenotypic data, the later analysis identified candidate immune exposures from TCR beta sequences and the way those sequences occurred across donors. Using immunosequencing, the study profiled T cell repertoires from 666 subjects and related those repertoires to cytomegalovirus serostatus. The number of typed donors differed by locus: roughly 620-630 for A, B, C, DRB1 and DQB1; 522 for DQA1; over 600 for DPA1; and some 430 for DPB1. Four to six DR-DQ haplotypes were handled as single units for association and clustering, since linkage in the cohort was strong. An early release covering 550 to 700 HLA-typed donors comprised about 320 gigabases of sequencing data and roughly 86 million unique TCR sequences. Along with the approximately 700-subject first cohort, a separate validation cohort of over a hundred different subjects was used. Every discovery cohort repertoire had been produced on one sequencing platform. Of the roughly 400 genotyped donors, over 65% fell in the genetic ancestry cluster associated with self-reported Caucasian donors. A later genetic analysis used genome-wide SNP genotypes for about three fifths of the roughly 700 donors, treating that subset as a discovery cohort. To decide whether each TCR beta V gene segment behaved as functional or pseudogenic, an earlier analysis of some 600 of the donors relied on high-throughput TCR beta sequencing. A later analysis re-examined previously published TCR beta repertoires from about 700 donors and added high-resolution HLA genotyping to investigate patterns of TCR occurrence. Among 398 genotyped donors of the cohort, an average of roughly 230,000 unique TCR beta nucleotide sequences was sequenced per donor, of which about 20% were non-productive. The study aimed to test whether cataloging public T cell receptors could reveal signatures of past pathogen exposure. Both class I and class II loci were covered by HLA typing, at four-digit resolution. To predict cytomegalovirus infection status, the study combined high-throughput TCR immunosequencing, statistical association of individual TCRs with disease status, and machine learning. Alongside the repertoire data, information on donor age, sex, ethnicity and CMV serostatus was compiled.

The research as a whole found: According to the authors, the approach could potentially be generalized to other disease states and immunological phenotypes. Because counts were too low, seventeen rarely observed V segments, including chromosome 9 orphons, were left out of the earlier analysis of 500 to 650 of the donors. A total of fewer than 200 TCR beta chains were listed by the study as associated with cytomegalovirus. According to a later analysis, parvovirus B19, influenza, CMV and Epstein-Barr virus appeared linked to several top co-occurrence clusters. According to a later analysis, most CMV-associated TCR beta chains appeared to be HLA-restricted, and the HLA associations seemed to be driven largely by CMV exposure. The only immune exposure information available for the cohort was CMV serostatus. Across donors, most TCR sequences were observed very rarely, whereas some public TCRs were present in many individuals. A group of highly shared sequence variants was considered likely to be a technical artifact of the sequencing pipeline. According to a later analysis, TCR association rates differed among HLA loci, with DRB1 alleles showing the most associated TCRs and HLA-C alleles showing the fewest. When HLA alleles, especially DR and DQ, strongly co-occurred, attributing TCR associations to individual alleles was difficult. Three of the identified cytomegalovirus-associated TCR beta chains were confirmed in vitro to be specific for cytomegalovirus antigens. The 87-base-pair reads could not distinguish some IMGT-functional V segments, including TRBV6-2 and TRBV6-3, so those segments were excluded. In a later genetic analysis, a missense DCLRE1C variant was associated with V-gene and J-gene trimming of TCR beta chains, and the association was replicated in an independent cohort. A later analysis found that HLA-associated TCR beta chains were more clonally expanded and had lower generation probabilities than equally common non-associated chains. Roughly uniform sequencing depth across donors was assumed in presence/absence analyses, although this assumption may not hold. Correlated functional status among segregating V segments might reflect linkage disequilibrium, but an unknown experimental factor could not be ruled out. An earlier analysis of approximately 530 of the donors showed that most TCR beta V segments appeared in productive rearrangements either about 87% or about 30% of the time, which broadly matched IMGT annotations. In a later analysis, about 17,000 TCR beta sequences were associated with specific HLA alleles at a false discovery rate of 0.05. Because HLA typing was missing for some donors at each locus, association tests included only the typed subset. A further reported finding was that TCR beta sequences accurately predicted the HLA-A and HLA-B alleles for most subjects in the first cohort. In a later genetic analysis, fewer N-insertions in productive TCRs were reported among donors in an Asian-associated ancestry cluster than the roughly 710-donor mean. Only TCR beta chains were sequenced in this cohort, and the absence of alpha or paired-chain data limited detectable features. In both the original and validation cohorts, the classifier was reported to diagnose cytomegalovirus status with high specificity and sensitivity.

The V and J genes are TRBV19 and TRBJ2-7; TRBD2 is perhaps the D gene, given 5 matching bases. The TCR comes from a man younger than 35 in good health and CMV-seronegative. What was sequenced was PBMCs. The sequenced DNA: TGTGCCAGTAGTGGCGGGCGACTCTCCTACGAGCAGTACTTC. Its translation reads: CASSGGRLSYEQYF.